Reported below is one TCR beta chain. This sample stems from a study of OX40 agonist ivuxolimab in advanced cancers. Using immunoSEQ multiplex PCR, the repertoire was profiled, and TCRdb retains in-frame clones only, with some absent. The data contain more than 75,000 clones, around four fifths of them singletons. Germline V gene data show CDR1 as SGDLS and CDR2 as YYNGEE. J was trimmed by 0 bases and V by 3 bases; bases with no gene match: 3. The CDR3 loop spans 15 amino acids. The source of this sequence is an adult with an advanced solid tumor such as melanoma, head and neck, liver or kidney cancer. Sequences were derived from CD4+ or CD8+ T cells sorted from blood, sampled in a trial of the OX40 agonist ivuxolimab. This chain connects TRBV9 to TRBJ1-3; 7 bases fit TRBD1. CDR3 DNA sequence: TGTGCCAGCAGCGACAGGGGAGGCTCTGGAAACACCATATATTTT. Residues: CASSDRGGSGNTIYF. The full variable domain, with the rest looked up from reference TRBV9 and TRBJ1-3, is DSGVTQTPKHLITATGQRVTLRCSPRSGDLSVYWYQQSLDQGLQFLIQYYNGEERAKGNILERFSAQQFPDLHSELNLSSLELGDSALYFCASSDRGGSGNTIYFGEGSWLTVV.